What follows are 30 T cell receptor beta chains derived from one specimen sequenced in a study of T cell clonotyping in hematopoietic cell transplantation. Repertoires were generated with immunoSEQ multiplex PCR, while TCRdb's copy carries only in-frame clones and drops some. This sample has several thousand clones, with roughly 66% found just once. Sequencing used peripheral blood mononuclear cells, obtained 100 days after allogeneic stem cell transplant. These receptors originate from a male patient in his sixties or seventies who had an allogeneic stem cell transplant from an unrelated donor, so the T cells may come from the graft donor. Some clones in this sample may be carry-over from other donors' samples.

The CDR3 here is CASSSSRATEAFF. CDR3 DNA: TGTGCCAGCAGCTCTAGCCGGGCGACTGAAGCTTTCTTT. The chain uses TRBV7-6 and TRBJ1-1; D ambiguous. Trimming removed 4 bases from V and 5 bases from J, with 11 bases in between. From germline, CDR1 is SGHVS and CDR2 FNYEAQ. This CDR3 is 13 amino acids long.

This clone was detected only once. This chain uses TRBV4-1 with TRBJ2-1; the D gene is possibly TRBD1 (5 bases). Trimming left V 0 bases short and J 0 bases short, with 12 bases between. This CDR3 region has 17 residues. Germline-derived CDR1 and CDR2 are MGHRA and YSYEKL. The CDR3 region is CASSQDRGTDSYNEQFF. The DNA of the CDR3 is TGCGCCAGCAGCCAAGATAGGGGAACAGACTCCTACAATGAGCAGTTCTTC.

The CDR3 DNA is TGTGCCAGCAGCCCGCCTCCGGGACGCCAAGCTGCAACTAATGAAAAACTGTTTTTT. As protein: CASSPPPGRQAATNEKLFF. This sequence joins TRBV7-2 and TRBJ1-4, with a tentative D call TRBD1 (5 bases). The CDR3 consists of 19 residues. V was clipped by 5 bases and J by 0 bases, with 22 bases between them. Per the germline V gene, CDR1 is SGHTA and CDR2 is FQGNSA.

The chain combines TRBV6-6 with TRBJ2-2; 9 nucleotides align to TRBD1. Germline values: CDR1 MNHNY, CDR2 SVGAGI (reference sequence). The CDR3 is 16 residues long. With V trimmed by 0 bases and J by 3 bases, 2 bases remained unmatched. The CDR3 bases are TGTGCCAGCAGTTACTCGTGGGACAGGGACACCGGGGAGCTGTTTTTT. Translation gives CASSYSWDRDTGELFF.

This rearrangement joins TRBV11-2 to TRBJ1-1, with D uncertain. This CDR3 region has 12 residues. Trimming took 0 bases from V and 3 from J, leaving 2 bases between them. Germline-derived CDR1 and CDR2 are SGHAT and FQNNGV. The CDR3 DNA reads as TGTGCCAGCAGCTTAGAGTACACTGAAGCTTTCTTT. Translation: CASSLEYTEAFF.

V gene TRBV2 combines with J gene TRBJ2-7; D not resolved. The CDR3 contains 12 residues. Trimming took off 3 bases at V and 4 bases at J, with 7 bases between the two ends. The germline V gene has CDR1 SNHLY and CDR2 FYNNEI. The CDR3 here is CASSETPYEQYF. DNA for the CDR3: TGTGCCAGCAGTGAGACACCGTACGAGCAGTACTTC. The whole variable domain, filled in from reference TRBV2 and TRBJ2-7, reads EPEVTQTPSHQVTQMGQEVILRCVPISNHLYFYWYRQILGQKVEFLVSFYNNEISEKSEIFDDQFSVERPDGSNFTLKIRSTKLEDSAMYFCASSETPYEQYFGPGTRLTVT.

The chain employs TRBV7-8 and TRBJ2-5; TRBD1 aligns across 11 bases. J was trimmed by 5 bases and V by 1 base; bases with no gene match: 9. The CDR3 contains 17 residues. CDR1 and CDR2 (germline): SGHVS, FQNEAQ. The CDR3 DNA sequence: TGTGCCAGCAGCTTAGGATTCGGACAGGGGGCGAGGGAGACCCAGTACTTC. Translated, it gives CASSLGFGQGARETQYF.

The chain employs TRBV10-3 and TRBJ1-4; a possible D gene is TRBD1 (6 bases). The CDR3 covers 13 residues. V was cut by 10 bases and J by 0 bases, with 9 bases left in between. Germline V gene sequence: CDR1 ENHRY, CDR2 SYGVKD. The DNA for the CDR3 is TGTGCCACACACAGGGCAACTAATGAAAAACTGTTTTTT. Encoded protein: CATHRATNEKLFF.

The CDR3 here is CASSYGGSTDTQYF. In DNA form, the CDR3 reads TGTGCCAGCAGTTACGGGGGAAGCACAGATACGCAGTATTTT. V gene TRBV6-5 combines with J gene TRBJ2-3; D may correspond to TRBD1 or TRBD2 (5 bases each). V lost 2 bases and J lost 0, with 6 bases in between. The CDR3 spans 14 residues. Germline CDR1 reads MNHEY; CDR2 reads SVGAGI.

By proportion, this clone is medium-sized. The chain carries TRBV18 and TRBJ2-3; D may be TRBD2 (6 bases). This CDR3 region has 16 residues. With 0 bases removed from V and 3 bases from J, the gap between germline ends came to 13 bases. Germline CDR1 reads KGHSH; CDR2 reads LQKENI. This CDR3 is CASSPPGGEETDTQYF. The CDR3 DNA sequence: TGTGCCAGCTCACCACCGGGGGGTGAGGAAACAGATACGCAGTATTTT.

This clone was counted only a few times. The rearrangement links TRBV7-3 to TRBJ1-2; 7 bases are a match to TRBD1. This CDR3 has 16 amino acids. Germline trimming cut 4 bases from V and 1 base from J; bases unmatched to any gene: 9. Germline CDR1 and CDR2: SGHTA and FQGTGA. CDR3 loop: CASSSFGQVVNYGYTF. The CDR3 region has the DNA TGTGCCAGCAGCTCTTTCGGACAGGTTGTTAACTATGGCTACACCTTC. Variable domain in full (rest from reference TRBV7-3 and TRBJ1-2): GAGVSQTPSNKVTEKGKYVELRCDPISGHTALYWYRQSLGQGPEFLIYFQGTGAADDSGLPNDRFFAVRPEGSVSTLKIQRTERGDSAVYLCASSSFGQVVNYGYTFGSGTRLTVV.

The CDR3 sequence: CASSPLGGGTEAFF. For the CDR3, the DNA is TGTGCCAGCAGTCCTCTGGGCGGAGGCACTGAAGCTTTCTTT. The chain is built from TRBV2 and TRBJ1-1, with unresolved D. This CDR3 has 14 residues. Trimming took 5 bases from V and 4 from J, leaving 14 bases between them. The V gene's germline CDR1 is SNHLY and CDR2 FYNNEI.

The chain combines TRBV28 with TRBJ1-5; tentatively, D is TRBD1 (5 bases). Germline loops: CDR1 MDHEN, CDR2 SYDVKM. The CDR3 runs to 12 residues. The V gene lost 4 bases and the J gene lost 10 bases, with 11 bases spanning the gap. This chain's CDR3 is CASSSWTSPQHF. In DNA form, the CDR3 reads TGTGCCAGCAGTTCATGGACATCTCCCCAGCATTTT.

V and J are TRBV19 and TRBJ2-2; D is unresolved. CDR3 length: 14 amino acids. Per the germline V gene, CDR1 is LNHDA and CDR2 is SQIVND (reference sequence). Trimming removed 4 bases from V and 6 bases from J, with 12 bases in between. The CDR3 region is CASSTQPRSGELFF. In DNA form, the CDR3 reads TGTGCCAGTAGTACGCAACCTAGATCCGGGGAGCTGTTTTTT.

The V and J genes are TRBV10-1 and TRBJ2-2, with 10 bases identical to TRBD2. The CDR3 is made up of 16 amino acids. The germline V gene has CDR1 WNHNN and CDR2 SYGVQD (reference sequence). V lost 6 bases, J lost 5 bases, and 9 bases stayed unmatched. For the CDR3, the DNA is TGCGCCAGCAGGAGAGGGACTAGCGAGGAAACCGGGGAGCTGTTTTTT. Translated, it gives CASRRGTSEETGELFF.

The rearrangement joins TRBV11-2 to TRBJ1-1, with D tentatively TRBD1 (6 bases). The V end was cut by 0 bases, the J end by 4 bases, with 12 bases between. The CDR3 has 15 amino acids. CDR1 SGHAT and CDR2 FQNNGV come from the germline V gene. The CDR3, as DNA: TGTGCCAGCAGCTTAGACGGGGGCGGGGGCACTGAAGCTTTCTTT. It yields the protein CASSLDGGGGTEAFF.

Judged by abundance, this clone is medium-sized (0.01 to 0.1%). The chain uses TRBV29-1 and TRBJ1-1; D is unresolved. The germline CDR1 and CDR2 sequences are SQVTM and ANQGSEA. This CDR3 has 11 residues. The ends were cut back, 5 bases at V and 7 bases at J, with 11 bases in the middle. CDR3 DNA sequence: TGCAGCGTTCAAGTCAATTATGAAGCTTTCTTT. The encoded protein is CSVQVNYEAFF. The full variable domain, completed using reference TRBV29-1 and TRBJ1-1, is SAVISQKPSRDICQRGTSLTIQCQVDSQVTMMFWYRQQPGQSLTLIATANQGSEATYESGFVIDKFPISRPNLTFSTLTVSNMSPEDSSIYLCSVQVNYEAFFGQGTRLTVV.

The gene calls are TRBV6-6 and TRBJ2-1, with unresolved D. Deletions cut 7 bases from V and 9 bases from J, with 10 bases between. CDR3 size: 11 residues. Germline-derived CDR1 and CDR2 are MNHNY and SVGAGI (reference sequence). CDR3 in DNA: TGTGCCAGCACTCCAAACAGTGAGCAGTTCTTC. As protein: CASTPNSEQFF.

The chain uses TRBV11-3 and TRBJ2-3; D possibly corresponds to TRBD2 (6 bases). Germline V gene lookup returns CDR1 SGHNT and CDR2 YENEEA. V lost 5 bases and J lost 3, with 18 bases in between. The length of the CDR3 is 16 residues. The CDR3 bases are TGTGCCAGCAGCCCCGTTGGAGGGCCAAATACAGATACGCAGTATTTT. Translated: CASSPVGGPNTDTQYF. Full variable domain (rest looked up from reference TRBV11-3 and TRBJ2-3): EAGVVQSPRYKIIEKKQPVAFWCNPISGHNTLYWYLQNLGQGPELLIRYENEEAVDDSQLPKDRFSAERLKGVDSTLKIQPAELGDSAVYLCASSPVGGPNTDTQYFGPGTRLTVL.

The sample holds a few counts of this clone. The J gene is TRBJ1-5, the V gene TRBV19, with no clear D. Germline-derived CDR1 and CDR2 are LNHDA and SQIVND (reference sequence). This CDR3 spans 11 amino acids. With 6 bases removed from V and 15 bases from J, the gap between germline ends came to 15 bases. CDR3 DNA sequence: TGTGCCAGTAGGCGGATCGGACTGCTGCATTTT. Amino acid sequence: CASRRIGLLHF. The full variable domain, its missing parts supplied by reference TRBV19 and TRBJ1-5, is DGGITQSPKYLFRKEGQNVTLSCEQNLNHDAMYWYRQDPGQGLRLIYYSQIVNDFQKGDIAEGYSVSREKKESFPLTVTSAQKNPTAFYLCASRRIGLLHFGDGTRLSIL.

The chain combines TRBV10-3 with TRBJ2-3; 7 bases fit TRBD2. Germline V CDR1 and CDR2: ENHRY, SYGVKD. The ends lost 9 bases at V and 4 bases at J; junction bases unmatched: 10. The CDR3 has 14 amino acids. Here the CDR3 DNA reads TGTGCCATTGGGGAGGGGATAAATGCAGATACGCAGTATTTT. This encodes CAIGEGINADTQYF.

The chain joins TRBV5-4 to TRBJ1-5, with D perhaps matching TRBD1 (5 bases). V was cut by 2 bases and J by 2 bases, with 11 bases left in between. The CDR3 is made up of 15 amino acids. Germline values: CDR1 SGHNT, CDR2 YYREEE (reference sequence). The CDR3 nucleotides are TGTGCCAGCAGCTTAGTTGAACAGGGCAATCAGCCCCAGCATTTT. Translating it yields CASSLVEQGNQPQHF.

This chain links TRBV10-2 with TRBJ1-6; no definite D call. V lost 5 bases, J lost 0 bases, and 5 bases lay in between. CDR1 and CDR2 (germline): WSHSY, SAAADI. This CDR3 contains 14 residues. The CDR3 DNA reads TGCGCCAGCAGTTATACCTCCTATAATTCACCCCTCCACTTT. Amino acids: CASSYTSYNSPLHF.

This sequence joins TRBV30 and TRBJ1-1, with 7 bases aligning to TRBD1. The V segment lost 8 bases and the J segment 1 base; nucleotides outside the gene matches: 16. CDR1 GTSNPN and CDR2 SVGIG come from the germline V gene (reference sequence). The CDR3 runs 16 residues. The CDR3 DNA is TGTGCCATCAATCTCCGGGACAGACTTTCGAACACTGAAGCTTTCTTT. Its protein is CAINLRDRLSNTEAFF.

The chain couples TRBV19 to TRBJ1-4, with TRBD1 identical over 7 bases. The ends lost 9 bases at V and 4 bases at J; junction bases unmatched: 5. The CDR3 length is 13 residues. Per the germline V gene, CDR1 is LNHDA and CDR2 is SQIVND (reference sequence). The CDR3 DNA follows: TGTGCCAGCCAGGGGGGAAATAATGAAAAACTGTTTTTT. This translates into CASQGGNNEKLFF.

The rearrangement links TRBV6-5 to TRBJ2-2, with 8 bases that match TRBD1. The CDR3 consists of 14 residues. Losses at the gene ends were 5 bases for V and 7 bases for J; bases not matched to a gene: 6. Germline V gene lookup returns CDR1 MNHEY and CDR2 SVGAGI. CDR3 DNA: TGTGCCAGCAGTGACTGGACAGGGCACGGGGAGCTGTTTTTT. It is translated as CASSDWTGHGELFF.

This clone was counted between two and nine times. This chain connects TRBV25-1 to TRBJ2-3; perhaps TRBD1 as D (6 bases). Germline assignment: CDR1 MGHDK and CDR2 SYGVNS. The V and J ends lost 2 bases and 2 bases respectively, with 14 bases between them. The CDR3 extends over 16 amino acids. DNA for the CDR3: TGTGCCAGCAGTGAAGGGTCAGGGGAGCCCACAGATACGCAGTATTTT. This codes for CASSEGSGEPTDTQYF.

This clone was picked up one time. J is TRBJ2-1 and V is TRBV29-1, with D possibly matching TRBD2 (6 bases). The germline gives CDR1 SQVTM, CDR2 ANQGSEA. V shed 4 bases and J shed 2 bases, with 12 bases lying between them. The CDR3 spans 14 residues. The CDR3 protein is CSVGVRGTYNEQFF. As DNA, the CDR3 is TGCAGCGTTGGCGTCCGGGGGACCTACAATGAGCAGTTCTTC.

The chain has TRBV28 and TRBJ2-3, with no clear D. Germline CDR1 MDHEN, CDR2 SYDVKM. This CDR3 spans 14 amino acids. Deletions cut 5 bases from V and 4 bases from J, with 13 bases between. CDR3 nucleotide sequence: TGTGCCAGCAGTCCCCTGGGTGTGGCAGATACGCAGTATTTT. Its translation is CASSPLGVADTQYF.

A few counts support this clone. The junction does not match germline at one end; this may be a read error. The chain has TRBV7-2 and TRBJ2-3, with unresolved D. The CDR3 spans 15 residues. Germline loops: CDR1 SGHTA, CDR2 FQGNSA. CDR3 DNA: TGTGCCAGCAGGTTAGCTCCCGGTGGCACAGATACGCAGTATTTT. Residues: CASRLAPGGTDTQYF.